These 10 T cell receptor beta chains were sequenced from one sample in a study of CD8+ T cells in alopecia areata. Sequencing used cDNA as its template, made by extracting RNA and reverse transcribing it. The protocol was immunoSEQ multiplex PCR, while the TCRdb copy is restricted to in-frame clones and leaves out a portion. The table shows roughly 92,000 clones, with 60% to 80% occurring only once. Documented treatment: oral pan-JAK inhibitor, 5-10 mg twice daily. The specimen comprised CD8+ T cells sorted from blood, sampled around week 46, from a patient treated with tofacitinib. Receptors originate from a human donor with alopecia areata.

A remark on this clone: This may be a read error: a much more frequent sequence differs by one nucleotide. The chain combines TRBV9 with TRBJ2-2; 14 positions match TRBD2. The CDR3 runs 19 residues. Germline values: CDR1 SGDLS, CDR2 YYNGEE. The CDR3 protein is CPSSVGGLAGVKNTGELFF. The CDR3 DNA is TGTCCCAGCAGCGTAGGGGGACTAGCGGGGGTTAAAAACACCGGGGAGCTGTTTTTT.

This chain joins TRBV30 and TRBJ1-1, with no clear D. The V gene lost 1 base and the J gene lost 5 bases, with 11 bases spanning the gap. The germline CDR1 and CDR2 sequences are GTSNPN and SVGIG (reference sequence). This CDR3 has 13 amino acids. As DNA, the CDR3 is TGTGCCTGGAGTGCAGCCCCGGGGACTGAAGCTTTCTTT. As protein: CAWSAAPGTEAFF. Supplemented by reference TRBV30 and TRBJ1-1, the full variable domain reads SQTIHQWPATLVQPVGSPLSLECTVEGTSNPNLYWYRQAAGRGLQLLFYSVGIGQISSEVPQNLSASRPQDRQFILSSKKLLLSDSGFYLCAWSAAPGTEAFFGQGTRLTVV.

The chain uses TRBV5-1 and TRBJ1-1; 11 positions match TRBD1. The V gene's germline CDR1 is SGHRS and CDR2 YFSETQ. The V segment lost 4 bases and the J segment 2 bases; nucleotides outside the gene matches: 10. CDR3 size: 17 residues. CDR3: CASSPWTGGTFNTEAFF. The DNA for the CDR3 is TGCGCCAGCAGCCCTTGGACAGGGGGCACCTTTAACACTGAAGCTTTCTTT.

V and J are TRBV19 and TRBJ1-5; possibly TRBD1 for D (5 bases). Trimming pared 3 bases from V and 2 bases from J, leaving 11 bases between. The CDR3 is 15 amino acids. The germline gives CDR1 LNHDA, CDR2 SQIVND (reference sequence). CDR3 in DNA: TGTGCCAGTAGTATGGCGGGCAGGGGCAATCAGCCCCAGCATTTT. Amino acids: CASSMAGRGNQPQHF.

V gene TRBV5-1 combines with J gene TRBJ2-5; D call uncertain. Per germline, CDR1 SGHRS and CDR2 YFSETQ. Between the trimmed V and J ends, which lost 3 bases and 2 bases, there was a span of 14 bases. This CDR3 region has 15 residues. The CDR3, as DNA: TGCGCCAGCAGCTCGAACCCGGGCCGTCAAGAGACCCAGTACTTC. As protein: CASSSNPGRQETQYF.

The CDR3 bases are TGTGCCAGCAGCCTTGCTCTCTCTGGGGCCAACGTCCTGACTTTC. This encodes CASSLALSGANVLTF. The chain employs TRBV9 and TRBJ2-6; no clear D. This CDR3 is 15 amino acids long. CDR1 and CDR2 (germline): SGDLS, YYNGEE. V was trimmed by 4 bases and J by 0 bases, leaving 8 bases between them. The full variable domain, rest sourced from reference TRBV9 and TRBJ2-6, is DSGVTQTPKHLITATGQRVTLRCSPRSGDLSVYWYQQSLDQGLQFLIQYYNGEERAKGNILERFSAQQFPDLHSELNLSSLELGDSALYFCASSLALSGANVLTFGAGSRLTVL.

This clone was picked up one time. The chain has TRBV4-1 and TRBJ2-7, with 9 bases matching TRBD2. CDR1 is MGHRA, CDR2 YSYEKL, per germline. The CDR3 contains 15 residues. Trimming removed 3 bases from V and 2 bases from J; junction bases left unmatched: 5. In DNA, the CDR3 is TGCGCCAGCAGCCATAATGGCGGGGGGGCCTACGAGCAGTACTTC. Its protein is CASSHNGGGAYEQYF.

V and J are TRBV30 and TRBJ1-1; D perhaps matches TRBD1 (6 bases). The CDR3 runs to 14 residues. Trimming pared 4 bases from V and 5 bases from J, leaving 17 bases between. Per the germline V gene, CDR1 is GTSNPN and CDR2 is SVGIG (reference sequence). In DNA, the CDR3 is TGTGCCTGGATGTTCGGTGCAGGGGAGACTGAAGCTTTCTTT. It encodes CAWMFGAGETEAFF.

This clone was detected once. This chain connects TRBV5-1 to TRBJ2-3; 10 bases fit TRBD2. J gave up 1 base and V 4 bases, and 3 bases lay outside the gene matches. This CDR3 has 15 residues. Germline V lookup: CDR1 SGHRS, CDR2 YFSETQ. The CDR3 bases are TGCGCCAGCAGCCAGGGGACTAGCGGCACAGATACGCAGTATTTT. Protein: CASSQGTSGTDTQYF.

The chain links TRBV29-1 to TRBJ1-2; 9 nucleotides align to TRBD1. With V trimmed by 7 bases and J by 0 bases, 6 bases remained unmatched. CDR1 and CDR2 (germline): SQVTM, ANQGSEA. CDR3 length: 14 amino acids. As DNA, the CDR3 is TGCAGCGGGGGGGACAGGGATGCTAACTATGGCTACACCTTC. Its translation is CSGGDRDANYGYTF.